The T cell receptor (beta chain) described here comes from a study of early stage breast cancer tumors. Whole-study results and caveats: Chain pairing and CD4, CD8 or FOXP3 expression were not captured.

With 2 bases clipped from V and 3 bases from J, the junction kept 10 bases outside the gene matches. CDR1 is MRHNA and CDR2 is SNTAGT in the germline V gene. The CDR3 is 16 amino acids. Remarks on this clone: Its antigen is undetermined.

Assay: immunoSEQ multiplex PCR; the TCRdb copy retains only in-frame clones and omits some. The table shows some 10,000 clones, with 78% occurring only once. The source of this sequence is a person aged 40 to 50 with breast cancer. What was sequenced was normal breast tissue next to the tumor. The chain links TRBV6-4 to TRBJ2-7; 7 bases agree with TRBD2. As DNA, the CDR3 is TGTGCCAGCAGTGACCTGGGCCCAAAGCGGGACTACGAGCAGTACTTC. Translating it yields CASSDLGPKRDYEQYF.